These 24 T cell receptor beta chains share one sample of origin, sequenced in a study of spatial heterogeneity in lung cancer (dated by TCRdb to about 2019). The time point label here, explained by the study, means: sample taken at primary tumor resection. For TCR sequencing, whole RNA was extracted from tumor and nontumor lung tissue, or from cryopreserved PBMC samples, and no cell sorting was done. The method was 5' RACE. These reads were obtained on a NextSeq 500. TCRdb reran the public reads through fastp at Q25 and MiXCR, keeping productive beta chains. Under each unique CDR3 protein, matching rows form one entry showing the most common genes and DNA. This sample comprises about 44,000 distinct CDR3 sequences, about an eighth of them detected only once. The ten largest clones take up 50% to 60% of the sample. This material consisted of PBMCs, taken at surgery. These receptors originate from a male donor with early-stage non-small cell lung cancer.

Many counts were recorded for this clonotype. The chain is built from TRBV20-1 and TRBJ1-1; D remains ambiguous. The length of the CDR3 is 10 residues. CDR1 is DFQATT, CDR2 SNEGSKA, per germline (reference sequence). The V gene lost 7 bases and the J gene lost 1 base, with 4 bases spanning the gap. The CDR3 loop is CSGGNTEAFF. CDR3 nucleotides: TGCAGTGGAGGGAACACTGAAGCTTTCTTT.

This sequence joins TRBV3-1 and TRBJ1-6; possibly TRBD1 for D (5 bases). The germline V gene encodes CDR1 LGHDT and CDR2 YNNKEL (reference sequence). Trimming pared 1 base from V and 8 bases from J, leaving 9 bases between. The CDR3 consists of 14 residues. The CDR3 nucleotides are TGTGCCAGCAGCCAAGCAGGGTTTGATTCACCCCTCCACTTT. Its protein is CASSQAGFDSPLHF.

The V and J genes are TRBV5-1 and TRBJ1-2, with a tentative D call TRBD1 (5 bases). Between the trimmed V and J ends, which lost 0 bases and 8 bases, there was a span of 20 bases. This CDR3 is 16 amino acids long. Germline lookup yields CDR1 SGHRS and CDR2 YFSETQ. CDR3 sequence reads: CASSLVEDPRVLGYTF. The DNA for the CDR3 is TGCGCCAGCAGCTTGGTGGAGGACCCCAGGGTTTTGGGCTACACCTTC. The full variable domain, in which reference TRBV5-1 and TRBJ1-2 provide the parts outside the CDR3, is KAGVTQTPRYLIKTRGQQVTLSCSPISGHRSVSWYQQTPGQGLQFLFEYFSETQRNKGNFPGRFSGRQFSNSRSEMNVSTLELGDSALYLCASSLVEDPRVLGYTFGSGTRLTVV.

The rearrangement joins TRBV5-4 to TRBJ1-3; D is unresolved. CDR3 length equals 14 residues. V gave up 1 base and J gave up 4 bases, with 9 bases separating them. Germline V gene sequence: CDR1 SGHNT, CDR2 YYREEE (reference sequence). The CDR3 protein is CASSLTNEGNTIYF. The DNA for the CDR3 is TGTGCCAGCAGCTTGACTAACGAAGGAAACACCATATATTTT. Using reference TRBV5-4 and TRBJ1-3 for the parts outside the CDR3, the full variable domain is ETGVTQSPTHLIKTRGQQVTLRCSSQSGHNTVSWYQQALGQGPQFIFQYYREEENGRGNFPPRFSGLQFPNYSSELNVNALELDDSALYLCASSLTNEGNTIYFGEGSWLTVV.

About this clonotype: A much larger clone differs from this one at a single base, so this may be a read error. The rearrangement joins TRBV7-9 to TRBJ2-7, with no clear D. Deletions cut 5 bases from V and 2 bases from J, with 13 bases between. The CDR3 contains 14 residues. The germline V gene encodes CDR1 SEHNR and CDR2 FQNEAQ (reference sequence). The CDR3 reads CASSISGLAYEQYF. CDR3 coding DNA: TGTGCCAGCAGCATATCCGGGCTAGCCTACGAGCAGTACTTC.

This clonotype has ten or more counts. This chain connects TRBV4-1 to TRBJ2-7; 11 bases are a match to TRBD2. The CDR3 consists of 16 residues. Germline V CDR1 and CDR2: MGHRA, YSYEKL. V lost 1 base and J lost 6; bases outside the gene matches: 8. CDR3 in DNA: TGCGCCAGCAGCCAAGGAAGACTAGCGGGGCGGCGCGAGCAGTACTTC. This gives the protein CASSQGRLAGRREQYF.

This clonotype was detected only a few times. This chain links TRBV29-1 with TRBJ2-7; D unclear. The CDR3 runs 13 residues. Per germline, CDR1 SQVTM and CDR2 ANQGSEA. Trimming removed 7 bases at V and 4 bases at J, with 17 bases between. This CDR3 reads CSALLSVRYEQYF. CDR3 DNA: TGCAGCGCCCTTTTGAGTGTTAGGTACGAGCAGTACTTC.

This clonotype has just one count. The chain's CDR3 is CASSRSRADTQYF. CDR3 nucleotide sequence: TGTGCCAGCAGCCGAAGCCGGGCAGATACGCAGTATTTT. The J gene is TRBJ2-3, the V gene TRBV3-1; no clear D. Per the germline V gene, CDR1 is LGHDT and CDR2 is YNNKEL (reference sequence). The CDR3 spans 13 residues. Trimming shortened V by 4 bases and J by 4 bases, and 9 bases separated the two germline ends.

The rearrangement uses TRBV5-4 and TRBJ1-1, with D tentatively TRBD1 (6 bases). The CDR3 spans 16 residues. V dropped 3 bases and J dropped 1 base, with 16 bases sitting between them. Germline V CDR1 and CDR2: SGHNT, YYREEE (reference sequence). CDR3 residues: CASSSRQVGGNTEAFF. CDR3 nucleotide sequence: TGTGCCAGCAGCTCCCGACAGGTCGGCGGGAACACTGAAGCTTTCTTT.

The genes are TRBV4-2 and TRBJ2-1, with 9 positions matching TRBD2. Germline V gene data show CDR1 as LGHNA and CDR2 as YNFKEQ. CDR3 length equals 14 residues. V trimming: 4 bases; J trimming: 8 bases; junction bases outside the gene matches: 6. The CDR3, as DNA: TGTGCCAGCAGCCCCGGGACTAGCATCGATGAGCAGTTCTTC. Amino acids: CASSPGTSIDEQFF.

This clonotype was counted only a few times. The rearrangement joins TRBV5-4 to TRBJ2-7; D possibly corresponds to TRBD2 (6 bases). The CDR3 covers 15 residues. Trimming left V 3 bases short and J 2 bases short, with 15 bases between. CDR1 is SGHNT, CDR2 YYREEE, per germline (reference sequence). This CDR3 reads CASSSLGGGTYEQYF. CDR3 nucleotide sequence: TGTGCCAGCAGCTCGCTCGGGGGAGGCACCTACGAGCAGTACTTC.

This rearrangement joins TRBV7-9 to TRBJ1-1; D uncertain. Germline V gene sequence: CDR1 SEHNR, CDR2 FQNEAQ (reference sequence). CDR3 length equals 14 residues. Trimming stripped 1 base from V and 0 bases from J, with 6 bases between. CDR3 coding DNA: TGTGCCAGCAGCTTAGAAGTGGTGAACACTGAAGCTTTCTTT. It is translated as CASSLEVVNTEAFF.

The chain employs TRBV10-3 and TRBJ2-2; 12 nucleotides line up with TRBD1. Trimming at V came to 8 bases and at J to 3 bases, leaving 10 bases not matched to a gene. Per the germline V gene, CDR1 is ENHRY and CDR2 is SYGVKD. The CDR3 runs 17 residues. CDR3 loop: CAIGPGQGASHTGELFF. The CDR3 nucleotides read TGTGCCATCGGACCGGGACAGGGGGCGAGCCACACCGGGGAGCTGTTTTTT.

This clonotype was seen repeatedly, ten times or more. V gene TRBV28 combines with J gene TRBJ1-2, with D possibly matching TRBD1 (6 bases). Between the trimmed V and J ends, which lost 5 bases and 4 bases, there was a span of 17 bases. The V gene's germline CDR1 is MDHEN and CDR2 SYDVKM. This CDR3 has 15 amino acids. DNA for the CDR3: TGTGCCAGCAGTCCGCAAGGGACAACAACCTATGGCTACACCTTC. The encoded protein is CASSPQGTTTYGYTF.

This clonotype was seen repeatedly, ten times or more. The chain employs TRBV6-5 and TRBJ1-5; D is uncertain. There are 13 residues in the CDR3. V lost 5 bases, J lost 3 bases, and 8 bases lay in between. Germline V CDR1 and CDR2: MNHEY, SVGAGI. The CDR3 sequence: CASSRRLNQPQHF. DNA of the CDR3: TGTGCCAGCAGTCGCAGGCTCAATCAGCCCCAGCATTTT.

This clonotype has ten or more counts. This chain uses TRBV4-3 with TRBJ2-7; 7 bases match TRBD2. J was trimmed by 5 bases and V by 1 base; bases with no gene match: 2. CDR3 length: 13 residues. Germline CDR1 reads LGHNA; CDR2 reads YSLEER. The CDR3 loop reads CASSQGSGDEQYF. CDR3 bases: TGCGCCAGCAGCCAAGGAAGCGGGGACGAGCAGTACTTC.

Ten or more counts support this clonotype. The chain couples TRBV29-1 to TRBJ2-1; 9 bases match TRBD1. With V trimmed by 3 bases and J by 7 bases, 4 bases remained unmatched. The CDR3 covers 13 residues. Germline V lookup: CDR1 SQVTM, CDR2 ANQGSEA. CDR3 in DNA: TGCAGCGTTGACCGGACAGGGGAAAATGAGCAGTTCTTC. Its protein product is CSVDRTGENEQFF.

CDR3 protein: CATSDPGGENNEQFF. The CDR3 coding sequence is TGTGCCACCAGTGATCCCGGGGGGGAGAACAATGAGCAGTTCTTC. The chain couples TRBV24-1 to TRBJ2-1; 8 nucleotides line up with TRBD2. Germline lookup yields CDR1 KGHDR and CDR2 SFDVKD. The junction had 5 bases not matched to a gene; V was cut back by 3 bases and J by 5 bases. CDR3 length: 15 amino acids.

The rearrangement links TRBV7-2 to TRBJ1-2, with 9 bases aligning to TRBD1. Per the germline V gene, CDR1 is SGHTA and CDR2 is FQGNSA. CDR3 length: 15 amino acids. V shed 5 bases and J 5 bases; nucleotides not matched to a gene: 9. In DNA, the CDR3 is TGTGCCAGCAGCGTGACAGGGGGTGATATTTATGGCTACACCTTC. This gives the protein CASSVTGGDIYGYTF.

This clonotype was recorded a few times. The V gene is TRBV10-3, the J gene TRBJ2-3; TRBD2 matches at 12 bases. The CDR3 is made up of 14 amino acids. Germline CDR1 is ENHRY and CDR2 is SYGVKD. Trimming cost V 8 bases and J 5 bases; bases outside gene matches: 5. The CDR3 reads CAIRLAGEIDTQYF. The CDR3 DNA sequence: TGTGCCATCCGACTAGCGGGAGAGATAGATACGCAGTATTTT.

The rearrangement joins TRBV29-1 to TRBJ1-4; weak D call: TRBD1 (5 bases). V was shortened by 5 bases and J by 6 bases, with 13 bases between the two germline ends. Germline V lookup: CDR1 SQVTM, CDR2 ANQGSEA. There are 13 residues in the CDR3. CDR3: CSVRRGRDEKLFF. The CDR3 DNA sequence: TGCAGCGTTAGAAGGGGCAGGGATGAAAAACTGTTTTTT.

V gene TRBV4-2 combines with J gene TRBJ2-7; either TRBD1 or TRBD2 may supply D (5 bases each). V was cut by 2 bases and J by 0 bases, with 17 bases left in between. Looked up from germline, CDR1 is LGHNA and CDR2 is YNFKEQ. The CDR3 covers 17 residues. The CDR3 DNA follows: TGTGCCAGCAGCCAACCAACCGGGACCGAGAGCTCCTACGAGCAGTACTTC. Translated, it gives CASSQPTGTESSYEQYF.

The chain recombines TRBV6-5 with TRBJ2-5; the D call may be TRBD1 or TRBD2 (7 bases each). The CDR3 length is 14 residues. Germline assignment: CDR1 MNHEY and CDR2 SVGAGI. The ends were cut back, 5 bases at V and 5 bases at J, with 15 bases in the middle. CDR3 region: CASSQGGGVETQYF. The CDR3, as DNA: TGTGCCAGCAGTCAGGGAGGGGGCGTTGAGACCCAGTACTTC.

The J gene is TRBJ2-1, the V gene TRBV29-1; a weak D match, TRBD1 (6 bases). The germline CDR1 and CDR2 sequences are SQVTM and ANQGSEA. V was pared by 3 bases and J by 7 bases, with 31 bases between. The CDR3 sequence is 19 residues long. Written as DNA, the CDR3 is TGCAGCGTTGACCACGTCTCGACAGGAAAAAGGAACCTACTTAATGAGCAGTTCTTC. Encoded protein: CSVDHVSTGKRNLLNEQFF.